This T cell receptor beta chain was profiled in a study of T cells in Graves' hyperthyroidism and ophthalmopathy (dated by TCRdb to about 2019). In terms of the full investigation: Peripheral blood was sampled at the time of initial diagnosis, prior to any treatment. A discovery cohort of 95 to 100 patients, roughly 45 with Graves' ophthalmopathy and 55 to 60 with stable Graves' hyperthyroidism, was used to find distinguishing TCR V-J signatures. Prospective prediction of ophthalmopathy was tested in an independent validation cohort of 18 to 20 hyperthyroidism patients and 17 patients who later progressed to ophthalmopathy. For training and testing, the roughly 100 patients in the discovery cohort were randomly divided in a 7:3 ratio. In addition, the study compared T-cell repertoires in thyroid tissue and in blood from about six Graves' hyperthyroidism patients. After blood sampling, hyperthyroidism patients were treated with methimazole at a starting dose of 30 mg daily, and ophthalmopathy patients were treated with high-dose intravenous methylprednisolone. The paper reports TCR Vbeta CDR3 sequencing of some 140 peripheral blood samples: around 45 ophthalmopathy, under 85 hyperthyroidism and approximately 17 progressor patients.

A patient counted as having stable Graves' hyperthyroidism if no progression to ophthalmopathy occurred over 18 months of follow-up. Hyperthyroidism patients were newly diagnosed, had a disease duration of under 2 months, and were aged 18 to 65 years. The study excluded patients with uncontrolled infections, other autoimmune diseases, pregnancy or lactation. Diagnoses were established on the basis of clinical symptoms, serum thyroxine and TRAb, thyroid ultrasound, and orbital computed tomography. Ficoll-Paque density gradient centrifugation was used to isolate PBMCs from around 9.1 ml of fresh peripheral blood. Total RNA was extracted with Trizol reagent, and quality was checked on an Agilent 2100 Bioanalyzer. The TCR beta CDR3 regions were amplified from the RNA transcripts. The first round of RT-PCR for the TCR CDR3 was performed with the HTBI primer set and the Qiagen OneStep RT-PCR kit. Libraries were constructed in a second round of multiplex PCR, after which size selection and purification were carried out. The libraries were sequenced on an Illumina HiSeq2000 using paired-end 100 bp reads. On the study's bioinformatics: SOAPnuke was used to process the raw data, removing reads that contained adapters or uncalled bases, had a mean Phred below 15, or lacked an exact match to the constant primer or identifier. High-quality paired reads were merged with COPE v1.2.5, and unique nucleotide sequences were defined as clonotypes. MiTCR v1.1 was used to align clonotypes to the IMGT TRBV, TRBD and TRBJ reference segments. Only V-J combinations with frequency above 0.0001, covering 99% to 99.2% of repertoires, were analysed. A TCS score was defined as the ratio between F50 (clonal expansion) and ExV (chaos), using BLOSUM62-based TCRdist between CDR3 peptides within each V-J. Welch's t-statistics and random forest reduced roughly 530 V-J features to some 14, which were used in a naive Bayes classifier (R e1071). TCRdb's own reprocessing of the public reads used fastp at Q25 and MiXCR and kept productive beta chains. Merged by CDR3 protein, the rows form single entries marked with the most common genes and DNA. These V and J calls derive from TCRdb rather than the authors' analysis. The sample table lists about 350,000 distinct CDR3 sequences, approximately 14% of them with a count of one. Roughly 25% of the sample goes to the ten largest clones.

Findings and caveats that apply to the study as a whole: In validation, the model predicted progression to ophthalmopathy a median of about 6 months before onset, with roughly 68% sensitivity and around 76% specificity. No statistical method was used to fix the sample size in advance, and group allocation was not hidden from the investigators. Ophthalmopathy was separated from stable hyperthyroidism by a 13 V-J signature model, with approximately 90% sensitivity and about 81% specificity obtained in cross-validation and 80%/75% obtained in testing. Most expanded thyroid clonotypes (frequency above 0.001) were also detected in blood, a finding suggesting that blood repertoires may reflect thyroid immune responses.

This clonotype was seen only a few times. Which antigen it targets is not known. Base qualities are not provided; no much larger clone lies one nucleotide away. The sequence was obtained from a woman aged 25-40 years with Graves' hyperthyroidism. Material: blood.

The CDR3 protein sequence reads: CASSSAGVNSPLHF. The DNA reads TGTGCCAGCAGCTCCGCGGGGGTTAATTCACCCCTCCACTTT. This chain is built from TRBV5-6 and TRBJ1-6, and possibly TRBD1, on 5 matching bases. V loses 3 bases, J loses 6 bases, and the germline ends lie 10 bases apart. The CDR3 has 14 amino acids, counting the end cysteine and phenylalanine. The retained sequence is limited to the CDR3, 42 bases, with the frame set at the first base. The germline V gene gives CDR1 as SGHDT and CDR2 as YYEEEE. The entire variable domain, with the stretches around the CDR3 drawn from the reference TRBV5-6 and TRBJ1-6 proteins, is DAGVTQSPTHLIKTRGQQVTLRCSPKSGHDTVSWYQQALGQGPQFIFQYYEEEERQRGNFPDRFSGHQFPNYSSELNVNALLLGDSALYLCASSSAGVNSPLHFGNGTRLTVT.